This T cell receptor (beta chain) appears in the sequencing data of a study of blood T cell repertoires in COVID-19. Study information: From the United States, Italy and Spain came samples of acute and convalescent COVID-19.

Authors' data handling: Estimation of nucleated cell counts relied on the amplification of reference gene primers. Data came from immunoSEQ multiplex PCR; TCRdb stores just in-frame clones and leaves some out. That table is the source of V, J and clone size, and D and trimming were worked out from the DNA. This table has some 270,000 clones, around 93% appearing once. The age range of participants was about 18 to 100 years, with residence in about two dozen US areas. Up to 2 weeks before entering the study, exposed participants had met a COVID-19 case. V was shortened by 4 bases and J by 1 base, with 4 bases between the two germline ends. Germline CDR1 is SEHNR and CDR2 is FQNEAQ (reference sequence). The CDR3 extends over 12 amino acids.

The TCR originated in a man aged 40-50 years who had been exposed to COVID-19. Material for sequencing was PBMCs or T cells enriched from blood (not recorded which). V and J are TRBV7-9 and TRBJ2-5; D uncertain. The CDR3 loop reads CASSSLQETQYF. DNA of the CDR3: TGTGCCAGCAGCTCCCTCCAAGAGACCCAGTACTTC.